A few counts support the clone carrying this T cell receptor beta chain. Its antigen is unidentified. The entry originates in a study of regulatory T cells in long-lasting Graves disease. J was trimmed by 0 bases and V by 1 base; bases with no gene match: 6. CDR3 size: 16 residues. CDR1 is MDHEN, CDR2 SYDVKM, per germline. Whole-study results and caveats: The study found lower TCR diversity in persistent Graves' patients than in newly diagnosed ones. In persistent patients, shared public clonotypes (roughly 3,000) outnumbered those in new patients (roughly 1,000).

Time point reported: newly diagnosed GD, antithyroid drugs for less than 3 months. The TCR library was prepared using RNA isolated from PBMCs. Both iRepertoire HTBI primers and Arm-PCR of CDR3 regions were used to build the TCR beta libraries. TCRdb re-analysed the multiplex PCR reads in MiXCR, keeping a single row per CDR3 protein. The data hold 600,000 to 650,000 distinct CDR3 sequences, with 16% observed a single time. These data were likewise used in another study, on T cells in Graves' hyperthyroidism and ophthalmopathy.

The TCR originated in a woman in her thirties with Graves disease. The sample consisted of peripheral blood mononuclear cells (PBMCs), taken at new diagnosis, from a patient treated with antithyroid drugs. The chain links TRBV28 to TRBJ2-7, with 7 bases that match TRBD1. The CDR3 DNA is TGTGCCAGCAGTTTATTTGGGACAGTGAGCTCCTACGAGCAGTACTTC. It codes for CASSLFGTVSSYEQYF.